This T cell receptor beta chain stems from a study of human T cells and chemical hapten exposure. Study-wide results and caveats: The number of TCRs over 1 in 1000 frequency stayed unchanged after DPC.

As for time point: healthy volunteer bleed at 6 weeks. Total RNA was isolated from whole blood that had not been fractionated. About this clonotype: Its cognate antigen is unknown.

What the library attached to individual cDNA molecules were unique molecular identifiers. MiXCR, run by TCRdb on the RACE reads, gives a single entry per CDR3 protein. The sample holds under 45,000 distinct CDR3 sequences, about 5.5% seen once. The CDR3 runs to 18 residues. V lost 5 bases, J lost 11 bases, and 19 bases stayed unmatched. CDR1 and CDR2 (germline): LGHDT, YNNKEL (reference sequence). This TCR was recovered from a human donor in good health. Some clones in this sample may be carry-over from other donors' samples. The V call is TRBV3-1, the J call TRBJ2-1, with 12 bases matching TRBD2. Sequencing used whole blood. The CDR3 coding sequence is TGTGCCAGCAGCTCTCCTTCGATCCAGACTAGCGGGAGAAGAAAGCAGTTCTTC. It encodes CASSSPSIQTSGRRKQFF.